The entry below describes one T cell receptor (beta chain). This record belongs to a study of blood T cell repertoires in COVID-19. Sequencing used immunoSEQ multiplex PCR; TCRdb keeps in-frame clones, though not all of them. The repertoire includes roughly 250,000 clones, about 87% of them detected once, and about 3.4% sits in the top ten. The CDR3 has 14 residues. The V gene end was trimmed by 5 bases and the J gene end by 3 bases; junction bases not matched to a gene: 4. Germline lookup yields CDR1 SEHNR and CDR2 FQNEAQ (reference sequence). Sequencing used PBMCs or T cells enriched from blood (not recorded which). V usage is TRBV7-9 and J usage is TRBJ2-7; 10 nucleotides match TRBD1. The receptor was isolated from a woman between 35 and 50 years old who had been exposed to COVID-19. In nucleotides, the CDR3 is TGTGCCAGCAGCCCGGGACAGGGGTACTACGAGCAGTACTTC. This codes for CASSPGQGYYEQYF.